This TCR beta chain emerged from a study of T-cell memory formation after mild COVID-19. Study overall: Across donors, TCR clusters were largely donor specific.

Concerning this clonotype itself: Its antigen is undetermined.

Regarding the study as a whole: Day 15 to 85 contracting clones showed balanced CD4/CD8; later expanders leaned CD4+. Second-wave clones that peaked on day 37 lacked confirmed SARS-CoV-2 specificity. Memory from before infection featured some responding clones, which suggests cross-reactive memory joined.

The CDR3 has 13 amino acids. The V gene end was trimmed by 6 bases and the J gene end by 6 bases; junction bases not matched to a gene: 7. From germline, CDR1 is DFQATT and CDR2 SNEGSKA (reference sequence). One entry per CDR3 protein, called by TCRdb with MiXCR from the 5' RACE reads. Of 150,000 to 200,000 distinct CDR3 sequences in the sample, about 18% were seen once. The chain is built from TRBV20-1 and TRBJ1-1, with 10 bases lining up with TRBD1. The sequence was obtained from a man younger than 30 who had mild COVID-19 (a few samples of this study predate the infection). Cell type and time point are not known. The sequenced sample consisted of PBMCs or a T cell subset sorted from them (not recorded which). The CDR3 coding sequence is TGCAGTGCCCGGACAGGGGGACGCGCTGAAGCTTTCTTT. This translates into CSARTGGRAEAFF.